The source of this TCR beta chain is a study of identical twins. Addition of a universal primer site occurred through template switching, and cDNA carried unique molecular identifiers. TCRdb re-called the 5' RACE reads through MiXCR, storing one row per CDR3 protein. Of about 340,000 distinct CDR3 sequences in the sample, approximately 13% are singletons; the top ten hold 7.2%. This clonotype was seen at least ten times. Germline V CDR1 and CDR2: MNHEY, SVGAGI. The CDR3 totals 15 residues. V shed 0 bases and J shed 2 bases, with 8 bases lying between them. These same data were also listed under a study on yellow fever vaccine responses in identical twins.

This chain joins TRBV6-5 and TRBJ1-5; no firm D call. The sequence was collected from a woman aged 18-29 years in good health. Sequences were obtained from CD8+ T cells sorted from blood. The CDR3 coding sequence is TGTGCCAGCAGTTACTCTCAGGCGGGCAATCAGCCCCAGCATTTT. Protein sequence: CASSYSQAGNQPQHF.